This paragraph reports one T cell receptor (beta chain). Trimming took off 4 bases at V and 3 bases at J, with 13 bases between the two ends. In germline, CDR1 is SGHRS, CDR2 YFSETQ. This CDR3 region has 14 residues. Authors' methods: The authors estimated nucleated cell counts from reference gene primer amplification. Sequenced by immunoSEQ multiplex PCR; TCRdb stores in-frame clones only, minus some. Clone size and the V and J calls come from that table; the DNA yielded D and trimming. The table shows about 220,000 clones, with around 80% occurring only once. This record belongs to a study of blood T cell repertoires in COVID-19. Study-wide background: Samples representing acute and convalescent COVID-19 were sourced from the United States, Italy and Spain. PBMCs, B-cell-depleted T cells, or T cells were the source of the cDNA or gDNA that made up the material.

Input material: peripheral blood. The sequence was collected from a woman in her 70s with acute or convalescent COVID-19. The chain recombines TRBV5-1 with TRBJ2-5; D is possibly TRBD2 (6 bases). The DNA for the CDR3 is TGCGCCAGCAGCCAAATAGCGGAAAAAGAGACCCAGTACTTC. The encoded protein is CASSQIAEKETQYF.